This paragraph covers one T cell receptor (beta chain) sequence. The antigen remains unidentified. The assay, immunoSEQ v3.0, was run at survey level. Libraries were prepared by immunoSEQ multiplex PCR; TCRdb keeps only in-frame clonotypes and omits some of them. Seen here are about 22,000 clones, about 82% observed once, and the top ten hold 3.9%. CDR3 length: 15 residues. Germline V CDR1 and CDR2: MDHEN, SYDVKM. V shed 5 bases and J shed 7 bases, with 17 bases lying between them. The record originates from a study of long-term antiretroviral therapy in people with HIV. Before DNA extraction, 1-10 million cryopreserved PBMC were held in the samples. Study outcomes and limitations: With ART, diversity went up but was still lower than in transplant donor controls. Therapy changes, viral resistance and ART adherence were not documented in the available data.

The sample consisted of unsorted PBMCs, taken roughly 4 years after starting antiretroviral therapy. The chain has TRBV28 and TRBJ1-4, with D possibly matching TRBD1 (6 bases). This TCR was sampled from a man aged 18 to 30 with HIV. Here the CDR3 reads CASSPWAGDGEKLFF. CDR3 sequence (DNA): TGTGCCAGCAGTCCCTGGGCAGGGGACGGTGAAAAACTGTTTTTT. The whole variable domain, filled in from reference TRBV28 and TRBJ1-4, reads DVKVTQSSRYLVKRTGEKVFLECVQDMDHENMFWYRQDPGLGLRLIYFSYDVKMKEKGDIPEGYSVSREKKERFSLILESASTNQTSMYLCASSPWAGDGEKLFFGSGTQLSVL.